This TCR beta chain was found in a study of blood T cells in healthy people across ages (dated by TCRdb to between 2015 and 2016). With respect to the entire study: In model experiments, template switching captured roughly one uniquely barcoded TCR beta cDNA molecule for every two T cells. Donors were grouped into four age groups: young (average roughly 17 years), middle-aged (over 35), aged (approximately 58) and long-lived (about 82). The study analyzed two additional independent replicas of 1 million unique cDNA reads from the same blood draw for two donors, one aged 18 to 30 and one aged 80 or older. To avoid experimental bias, donors of different ages were spread randomly across the sequencing lanes. The study measured age-related changes in TCR beta repertoire diversity using deep sequencing normalized with unique cDNA molecular identifiers. General conclusions and limits of the study: Estimates of total diversity based on one million sequenced T cells were regarded as lower bounds and as underestimates. Observed TCR beta diversity per million T cells fell roughly linearly with age, and a significant reduction was already apparent by age roughly 41. Because the CMV infection status of the donors was unknown, age-related changes in expanded clonotypes may potentially have been confounded. Compared with the aged group, more naive CD4+ T cells, fewer expanded clones and increased TCR diversity were shown by the long-lived group, suggesting age selection. Conclusive comparison of naive and antigen-experienced compartments was prevented by the profiling of bulk unsorted PBMCs. Observed TCR beta diversity correlated strongly with the percentage of naive T cells measured by flow cytometry.

This clonotype has just a few counts. Its binding antigen is unknown. No quality values exist for individual bases; no much larger clone is one base distant. The donors were roughly 38 Caucasian individuals from Russia, aged 6 to 90 years, who were systemically healthy. Each donor gave about 9.8 milliliters of peripheral blood, drawn into EDTA-treated Vacutainer tubes. PBMCs were isolated by Ficoll-Paque density-gradient centrifugation, with at least 6 million obtained per sample. Total RNA was extracted from PBMCs with Trizol reagent, with at least 6 micrograms obtained per sample. Naive CD45RAhigh/CD27high T cell percentages were measured by flow cytometry on a PBMC aliquot from every donor. The trim is 9 bases for V and 5 bases for J, with a gap of 13 bases between the germline ends. Inclusive of the bounding cysteine and phenylalanine, the CDR3 is 12 residues long. Only the CDR3 region is kept as DNA, spanning 36 bases read in frame from base 1. The germline V gene specifies ENHRY as CDR1 and SYGVKD as CDR2.

Library preparation used 5' RACE. The instrument was an Illumina HiSeq 2500. A second PCR of roughly 7 to 12 cycles was run with a J-beta primer mix and a sample-barcoded 5' primer. A unique molecular identifier was introduced onto each TCR beta cDNA molecule by a template-switch 5' adaptor carrying 12 random nucleotides. Each sample yielded at least 3 million CDR3-containing paired-end reads. The Mint cDNA synthesis kit, primed by a TRBC-specific oligonucleotide, was used to synthesize first-strand cDNA from all RNA. All cDNA was treated with uracil-DNA glycosylase and then went through a first 18-cycle PCR with the universal primers M1SS and BC2_uni_R. The study's own analysis went as follows. For normalization, 1 million high-quality reads, each with a distinct molecular identifier, were randomly selected from each sample. Reads sharing molecular identifiers were discarded rather than binned into consensus sequences. MiTCR, with a Q25 quality threshold and the strictest error-elimination algorithm, was used for CDR3 identification, clonotype clustering and error correction. A nonparametric unseen species model with Euler transformation was used to estimate lower-bound total TCR beta diversity. TCRdb cleaned the public reads at Q25 with fastp, built clones with MiXCR and kept in-frame beta chains. Rows with one shared CDR3 protein collapse into an entry with the most common genes and DNA. The V and J calls follow TCRdb's processing rather than the paper's. Here the sample has fewer than 2,000,000 distinct CDR3 sequences; roughly 32% occur a single time. Jointly, the top ten make up approximately 10% of the sample.

Sequencing was performed on blood. The receptor comes from a woman aged 25 to 45 in good health. Recombination joined TRBV10-3 with TRBJ1-1; a weak D assignment points to TRBD1 (5 bases agree). DNA sequence: TGTGCCATTGGAGCAGGGCCTACTGAAGCTTTCTTT. Its product reads: CAIGAGPTEAFF.